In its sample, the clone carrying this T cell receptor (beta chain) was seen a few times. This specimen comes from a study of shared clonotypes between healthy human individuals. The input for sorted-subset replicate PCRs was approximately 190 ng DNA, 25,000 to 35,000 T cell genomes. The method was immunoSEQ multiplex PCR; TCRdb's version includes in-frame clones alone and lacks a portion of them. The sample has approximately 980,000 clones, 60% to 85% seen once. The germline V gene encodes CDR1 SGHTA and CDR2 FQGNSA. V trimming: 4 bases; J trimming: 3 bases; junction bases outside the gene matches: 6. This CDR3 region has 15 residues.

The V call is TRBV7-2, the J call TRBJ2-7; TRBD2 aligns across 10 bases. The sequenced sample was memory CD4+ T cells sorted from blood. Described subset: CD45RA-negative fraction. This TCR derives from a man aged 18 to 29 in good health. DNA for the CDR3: TGTGCCAGCAGCTCAACAGCGGGAGGGAACTACGAGCAGTACTTC. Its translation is CASSSTAGGNYEQYF.